This passage covers 5 T cell receptor beta chains from one sample sequenced in a study of T cells in women clearing cervical HPV infection. The repertoire was sequenced with immunoSEQ multiplex PCR; TCRdb's copy has only in-frame clones and lacks some. The sample includes about 26,000 clones. Sequenced sample: blood buffy coat. These receptor sequences come from a woman aged 18-69 years with a cervical HPV16 infection that either progressed to CIN3+ or cleared (not recorded which).

The part of the CDR3 DNA that was read is TGCAGCGTTGAAGCCTTCGGGACAGCCTACGAG. Its translation: CSVEAFGTAYE. The CDR3 as a whole reads CSVEAFGTAYEQYF. The V gene is TRBV29-1, the J gene TRBJ2-7, with 7 bases lining up with TRBD1. The sequenced fragment ends 3 residues before the CDR3 boundary, so the rest is inferred from the germline J gene. Per the germline V gene, CDR1 is SQVTM and CDR2 is ANQGSEA. V was clipped by 1 base and J by 2 bases; unmatched bases: 5. CDR3 size: 14 residues.

Details on this clone: Read data end 3 residues before the CDR3 end; the end is taken from the germline J gene. V gene TRBV2 combines with J gene TRBJ2-1; the match to TRBD2 covers 7 bases. V was clipped by 6 bases and J by 3 bases; unmatched bases: 2. The CDR3 covers 13 residues. Looked up from germline, CDR1 is SNHLY and CDR2 is FYNNEI. This CDR3 reads CASRGGSYNEQFF. The sequenced CDR3 bases are TGTGCCAGCAGGGGGGGGAGCTACAATGAG.

The CDR3 loop reads CASSQGPGQGANEKLFF. Incomplete CDR3 DNA: TGCGCCAGCAGCCAAGGTCCGGGACAGGGGGCTAATGAAAAA. J is TRBJ1-4 and V is TRBV4-1; 11 bases fit TRBD1. The read terminates 3 residues before the CDR3 end, so the remaining end is supplied by the germline J gene. CDR1 MGHRA and CDR2 YSYEKL come from the germline V gene. Trimming took 1 base from V and 3 from J; bases not matched to a gene: 4. CDR3 size: 17 residues.

As concerns this clone: Sequencing ends 3 residues short of the CDR3 end; the germline J gene provides the rest. The chain combines TRBV30 with TRBJ1-1; tentative D call: TRBD1 (6 bases). This CDR3 region has 12 residues. Trimming shortened V by 1 base and J by 7 bases, and 10 bases separated the two germline ends. CDR1 is GTSNPN and CDR2 is SVGIG in the germline V gene (reference sequence). The CDR3 region is CAWSAQGIEAFF. Partial CDR3 DNA: TGTGCCTGGAGTGCTCAGGGGATTGAA.

This clone counts as medium-sized by frequency. The read stops 3 residues short of the end of the CDR3; the missing end is completed from the germline J gene. The chain uses TRBV30 and TRBJ2-3; TRBD1 matches 7 bases. Germline V CDR1 and CDR2: GTSNPN, SVGIG (reference sequence). Trimming removed 3 bases from V and 3 bases from J; junction bases left unmatched: 3. This CDR3 is built from 13 residues. The CDR3 region is CAWSRGITDTQYF. The sequenced CDR3 bases are TGTGCCTGGAGCAGGGGGATTACAGATACG.